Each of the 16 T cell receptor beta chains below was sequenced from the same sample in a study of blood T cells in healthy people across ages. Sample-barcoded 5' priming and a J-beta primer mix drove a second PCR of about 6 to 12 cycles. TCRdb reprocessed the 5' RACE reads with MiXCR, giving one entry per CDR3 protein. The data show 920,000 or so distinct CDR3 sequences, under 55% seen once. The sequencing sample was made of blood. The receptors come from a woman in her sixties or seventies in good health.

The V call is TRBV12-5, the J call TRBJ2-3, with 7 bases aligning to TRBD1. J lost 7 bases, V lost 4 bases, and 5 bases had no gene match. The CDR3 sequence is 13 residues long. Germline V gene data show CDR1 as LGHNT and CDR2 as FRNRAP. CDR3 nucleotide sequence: TGTGCTAGTGGTTACGAACAGGGGAATACGCAGTATTTT. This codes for CASGYEQGNTQYF.

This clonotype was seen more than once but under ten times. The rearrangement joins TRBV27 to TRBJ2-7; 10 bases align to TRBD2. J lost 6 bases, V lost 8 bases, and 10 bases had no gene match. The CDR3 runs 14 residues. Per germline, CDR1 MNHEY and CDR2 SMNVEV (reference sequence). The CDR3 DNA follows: TGTGCCAGCTTTAAGACTAGCGGGTATAGCGAGCAGTACTTC. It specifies CASFKTSGYSEQYF.

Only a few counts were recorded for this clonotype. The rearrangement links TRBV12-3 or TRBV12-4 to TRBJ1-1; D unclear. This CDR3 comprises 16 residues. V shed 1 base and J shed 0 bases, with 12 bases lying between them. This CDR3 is CASSLVAGWVNTEAFF. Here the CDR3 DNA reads TGTGCCAGCAGTTTAGTCGCAGGTTGGGTGAACACTGAAGCTTTCTTT.

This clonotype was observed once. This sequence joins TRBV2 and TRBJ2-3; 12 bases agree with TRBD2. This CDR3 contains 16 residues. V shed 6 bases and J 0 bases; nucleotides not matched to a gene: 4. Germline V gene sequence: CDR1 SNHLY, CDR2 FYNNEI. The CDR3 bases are TGTGCCAGCAGGGCCCTAGCGGGAGGGAGCACAGATACGCAGTATTTT. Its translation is CASRALAGGSTDTQYF.

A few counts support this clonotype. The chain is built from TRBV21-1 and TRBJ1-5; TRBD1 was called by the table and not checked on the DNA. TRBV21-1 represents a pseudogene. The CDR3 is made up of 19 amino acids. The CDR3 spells CASSKSTTCGTGEDQPQHF. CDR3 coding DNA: TGTGCCAGCAGCAAATCAACGACATGCGGGACAGGGGAAGATCAGCCCCAGCATTTT.

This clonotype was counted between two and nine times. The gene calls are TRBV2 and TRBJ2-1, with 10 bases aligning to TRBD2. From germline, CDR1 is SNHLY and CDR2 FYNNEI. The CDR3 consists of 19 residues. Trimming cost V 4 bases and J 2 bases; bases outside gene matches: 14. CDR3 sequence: CASSAVGSGRMMAYNEQFF. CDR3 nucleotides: TGTGCCAGCAGTGCAGTGGGTAGCGGGAGGATGATGGCCTACAATGAGCAGTTCTTC.

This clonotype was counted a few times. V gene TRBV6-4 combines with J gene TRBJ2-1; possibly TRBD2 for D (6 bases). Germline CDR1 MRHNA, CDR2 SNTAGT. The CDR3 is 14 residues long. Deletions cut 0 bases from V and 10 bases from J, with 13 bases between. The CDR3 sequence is CASSDSYSLAEQFF. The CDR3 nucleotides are TGTGCCAGCAGTGACTCGTATTCCCTAGCGGAGCAGTTCTTC.

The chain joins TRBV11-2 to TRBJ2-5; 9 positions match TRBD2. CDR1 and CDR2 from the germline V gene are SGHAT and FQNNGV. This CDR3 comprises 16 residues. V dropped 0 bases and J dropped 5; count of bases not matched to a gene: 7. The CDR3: CASSLERGTSYETQYF. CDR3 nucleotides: TGTGCCAGCAGCTTAGAGAGGGGGACTAGCTATGAGACCCAGTACTTC.

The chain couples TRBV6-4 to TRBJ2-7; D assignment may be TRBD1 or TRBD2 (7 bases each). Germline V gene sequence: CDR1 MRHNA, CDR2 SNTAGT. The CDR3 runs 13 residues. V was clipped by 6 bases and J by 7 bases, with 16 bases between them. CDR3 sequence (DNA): TGTGCCAGCAGGAGGGAGGGGGCAGGTGAGCAGTACTTC. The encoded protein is CASRREGAGEQYF.

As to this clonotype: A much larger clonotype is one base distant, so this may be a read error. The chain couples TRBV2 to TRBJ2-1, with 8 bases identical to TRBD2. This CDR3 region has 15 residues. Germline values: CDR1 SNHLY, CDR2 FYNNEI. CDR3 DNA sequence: TGTGCCTGCAGTGAAGGGGGACTAGGACACAATGAGCAGTTCTTC. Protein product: CACSEGGLGHNEQFF. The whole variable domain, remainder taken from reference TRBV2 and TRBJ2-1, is EPEVTQTPSHQVTQMGQEVILRCVPISNHLYFYWYRQILGQKVEFLVSFYNNEISEKSEIFDDQFSVERPDGSNFTLKIRSTKLEDSAMYFCACSEGGLGHNEQFFGPGTRLTVL.

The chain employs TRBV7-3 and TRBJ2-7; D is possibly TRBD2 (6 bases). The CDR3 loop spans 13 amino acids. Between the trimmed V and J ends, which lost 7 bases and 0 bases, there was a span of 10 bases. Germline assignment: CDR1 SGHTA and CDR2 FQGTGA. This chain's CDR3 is CASMGRDSYEQYF. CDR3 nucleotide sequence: TGTGCCAGCATGGGGCGGGACTCCTACGAGCAGTACTTC.

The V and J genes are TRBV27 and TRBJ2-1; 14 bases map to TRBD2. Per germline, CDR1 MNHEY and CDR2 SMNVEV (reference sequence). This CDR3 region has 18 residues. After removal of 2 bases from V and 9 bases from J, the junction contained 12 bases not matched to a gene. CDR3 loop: CASSLKVLGTSGRSEQFF. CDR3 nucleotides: TGTGCCAGCAGTTTAAAGGTTCTCGGGACTAGCGGGAGAAGTGAGCAGTTCTTC.

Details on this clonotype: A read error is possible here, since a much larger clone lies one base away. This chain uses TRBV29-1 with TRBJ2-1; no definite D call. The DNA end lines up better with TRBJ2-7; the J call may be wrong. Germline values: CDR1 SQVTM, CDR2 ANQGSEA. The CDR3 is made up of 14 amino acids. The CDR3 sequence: CSVEEERSYNEQYF. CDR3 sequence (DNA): TGCAGCGTTGAAGAGGAGCGCTCCTACAATGAGCAGTACTTC.

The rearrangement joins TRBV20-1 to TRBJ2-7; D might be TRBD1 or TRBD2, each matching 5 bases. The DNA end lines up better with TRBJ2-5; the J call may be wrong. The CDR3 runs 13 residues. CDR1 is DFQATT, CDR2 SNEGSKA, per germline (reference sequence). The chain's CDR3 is CSARDPRDETQYF. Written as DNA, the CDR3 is TGCAGTGCTAGAGATCCCAGGGACGAGACCCAGTACTTC.

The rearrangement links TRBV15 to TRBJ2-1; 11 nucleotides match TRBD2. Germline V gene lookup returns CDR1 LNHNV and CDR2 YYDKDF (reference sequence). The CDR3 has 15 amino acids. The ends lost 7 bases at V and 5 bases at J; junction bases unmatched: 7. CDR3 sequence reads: CATTPGTSGNNEQFF. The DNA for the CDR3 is TGTGCCACCACTCCAGGGACTAGCGGAAACAATGAGCAGTTCTTC.

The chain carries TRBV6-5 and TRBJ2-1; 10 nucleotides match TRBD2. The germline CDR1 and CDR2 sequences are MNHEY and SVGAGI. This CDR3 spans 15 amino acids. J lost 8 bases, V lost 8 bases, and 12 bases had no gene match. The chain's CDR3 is CASLARRAGGYEQFF. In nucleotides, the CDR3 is TGTGCCAGCCTAGCCCGACGAGCGGGAGGGTATGAGCAGTTCTTC.